This passage covers 8 T cell receptor beta chains from one sample sequenced in a study of blood T cell repertoires in COVID-19. Repertoires were generated with immunoSEQ multiplex PCR, while TCRdb's copy carries only in-frame clones and drops some. This sample has 150,000 to 200,000 clones, with about 81% found just once. Sequenced: peripheral blood. The source of these receptors is an elderly woman with COVID-19, enrolled during active disease.

This rearrangement joins TRBV15 to TRBJ1-5; TRBD1 might be the D (5 bases). The germline CDR1 and CDR2 sequences are LNHNV and YYDKDF (reference sequence). CDR3 length equals 19 residues. V was trimmed by 1 base and J by 0 bases, leaving 19 bases between them. The CDR3 loop reads CATSRALFKTAYSNQPQHF. CDR3 nucleotide sequence: TGTGCCACCAGCAGAGCCCTATTTAAGACAGCGTATAGCAATCAGCCCCAGCATTTT.

This clone occurred a few times. This chain joins TRBV4-1 and TRBJ2-3; D is ambiguous. Germline values: CDR1 MGHRA, CDR2 YSYEKL. CDR3 length equals 14 residues. With 1 base removed from V and 4 bases from J, the gap between germline ends came to 9 bases. DNA for the CDR3: TGCGCCAGCAGCCAAGGAGGTTTGTCAGATACGCAGTATTTT. Amino acid sequence: CASSQGGLSDTQYF.

V gene TRBV2 combines with J gene TRBJ1-3; D uncertain. The CDR3 consists of 13 residues. Trimming took 8 bases from V and 2 from J, leaving 10 bases between them. Germline-derived CDR1 and CDR2 are SNHLY and FYNNEI. CDR3 bases: TGTGCCAGCTCGTTTAGTGCTGGAAACACCATATATTTT. This encodes CASSFSAGNTIYF.

The CDR3 spells CASSSGLAGGRTDTQYF. The DNA for the CDR3 is TGCGCCAGCAGCTCAGGACTAGCGGGAGGACGCACAGATACGCAGTATTTT. The J gene is TRBJ2-3, the V gene TRBV5-1, with TRBD2 matching over 14 bases. CDR1 SGHRS and CDR2 YFSETQ come from the germline V gene. The CDR3 spans 17 residues. The V and J ends lost 3 bases and 1 base, in that order; junction bases with no gene match: 4.

The rearrangement joins TRBV9 to TRBJ2-1; possibly TRBD2 for D (6 bases). The CDR3 loop spans 18 amino acids. Trimming took 4 bases from V and 2 from J, leaving 22 bases between them. CDR1 is SGDLS, CDR2 YYNGEE, per germline. The CDR3 loop is CASSSGPPGSYPYNEQFF. The CDR3, as DNA: TGTGCCAGCAGCTCAGGTCCCCCCGGGAGCTATCCCTACAATGAGCAGTTCTTC.

On this clone: A much larger clone differs by one base, so this may be a read error. V is TRBV5-5 and J is TRBJ2-7; 7 bases line up with TRBD1. Germline values: CDR1 SGHKS, CDR2 YYEKEE (reference sequence). Losses at the gene ends were 0 bases for V and 3 bases for J; bases not matched to a gene: 3. The CDR3 runs to 14 residues. This chain's CDR3 is CASSLGDSLYEQYF. CDR3 nucleotides: TGTGCCAGCAGCTTGGGGGACAGCCTCTACGAGCAGTACTTC.

The V call is TRBV7-6, the J call TRBJ2-5; no clear D. Germline V gene sequence: CDR1 SGHVS, CDR2 FNYEAQ. The CDR3 loop spans 13 amino acids. The germline V and J ends were trimmed by 1 base and 5 bases, with 8 bases remaining between them. For the CDR3, the DNA is TGTGCCAGCAGCTTAGTCCTAGTGGAGACCCAGTACTTC. It codes for CASSLVLVETQYF.

The genes are TRBV5-4 and TRBJ2-7, with 8 bases fitting TRBD1. V gave up 3 bases and J gave up 0 bases; unmatched junction bases: 2. The germline CDR1 and CDR2 sequences are SGHNT and YYREEE (reference sequence). This CDR3 has 14 residues. This chain's CDR3 is CASSSGTGSYEQYF. DNA of the CDR3: TGTGCCAGCAGCTCCGGGACAGGCTCCTACGAGCAGTACTTC.